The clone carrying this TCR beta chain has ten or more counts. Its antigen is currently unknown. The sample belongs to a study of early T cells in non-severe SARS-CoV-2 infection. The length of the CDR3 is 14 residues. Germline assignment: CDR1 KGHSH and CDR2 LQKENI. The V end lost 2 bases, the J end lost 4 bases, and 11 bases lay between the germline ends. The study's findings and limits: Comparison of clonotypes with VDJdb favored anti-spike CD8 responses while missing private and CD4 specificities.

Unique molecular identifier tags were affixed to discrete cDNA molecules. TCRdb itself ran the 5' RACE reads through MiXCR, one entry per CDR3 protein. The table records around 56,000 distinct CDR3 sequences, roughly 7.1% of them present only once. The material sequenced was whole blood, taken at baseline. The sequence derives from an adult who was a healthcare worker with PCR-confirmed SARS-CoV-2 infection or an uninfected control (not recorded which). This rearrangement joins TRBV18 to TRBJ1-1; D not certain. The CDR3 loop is CASSPANTGTEAFF. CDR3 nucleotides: TGTGCCAGCTCACCAGCAAATACGGGCACTGAAGCTTTCTTT. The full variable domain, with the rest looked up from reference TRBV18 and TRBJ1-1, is NAGVMQNPRHLVRRRGQEARLRCSPMKGHSHVYWYRQLPEEGLKFMVYLQKENIIDESGMPKERFSAEFPKEGPSILRIQQVVRGDSAAYFCASSPANTGTEAFFGQGTRLTVV.